The clone carrying this TCR beta chain was counted ten times or more. Antigen: not known. This sample is part of a study of CD8 T cells in ankylosing spondylitis. Study-wide findings and caveats: Blood from ankylosing spondylitis patients appeared to carry a characteristic roughly 8-variant TCR beta motif.

TCRdb recomputed calls from the 5' RACE reads with MiXCR, one row per CDR3 protein. Of about 200,000 distinct CDR3 sequences detected, approximately 7.4% appear once; the ten largest clones hold 13% to 15%. CDR3 length: 15 residues. The V gene's germline CDR1 is MNHEY and CDR2 SMNVEV (reference sequence). Trimming cost V 6 bases and J 9 bases; bases outside gene matches: 7. The sequenced material came from blood, either unsorted or a sorted T cell fraction (not recorded which). The chain combines TRBV27 with TRBJ2-1; 14 bases agree with TRBD2. The receptor comes from a male donor with ankylosing spondylitis. CDR3 bases: TGTGCCAGCAGCCCCGGGACTAGCGGGAGAGGTGAGCAGTTCTTC. It translates to CASSPGTSGRGEQFF.